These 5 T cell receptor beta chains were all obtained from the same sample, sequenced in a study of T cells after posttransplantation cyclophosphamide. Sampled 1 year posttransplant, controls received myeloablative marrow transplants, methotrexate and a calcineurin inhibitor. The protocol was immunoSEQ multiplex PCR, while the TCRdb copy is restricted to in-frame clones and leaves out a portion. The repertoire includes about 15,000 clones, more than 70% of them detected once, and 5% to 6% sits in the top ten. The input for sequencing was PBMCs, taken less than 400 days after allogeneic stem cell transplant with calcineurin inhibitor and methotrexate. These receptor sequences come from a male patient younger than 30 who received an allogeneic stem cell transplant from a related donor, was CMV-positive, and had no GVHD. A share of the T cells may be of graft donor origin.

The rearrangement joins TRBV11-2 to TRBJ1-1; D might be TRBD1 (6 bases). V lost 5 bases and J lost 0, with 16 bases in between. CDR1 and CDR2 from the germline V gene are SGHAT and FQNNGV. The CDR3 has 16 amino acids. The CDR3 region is CASSAKSRGLNTEAFF. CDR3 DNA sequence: TGTGCCAGCAGCGCCAAATCCAGGGGACTGAACACTGAAGCTTTCTTT.

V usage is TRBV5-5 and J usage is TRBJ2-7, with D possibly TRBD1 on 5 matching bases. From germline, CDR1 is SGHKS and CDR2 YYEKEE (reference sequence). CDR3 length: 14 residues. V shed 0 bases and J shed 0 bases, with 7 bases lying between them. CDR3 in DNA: TGTGCCAGCAGCTTGGACAGGATCTCCTACGAGCAGTACTTC. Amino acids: CASSLDRISYEQYF.

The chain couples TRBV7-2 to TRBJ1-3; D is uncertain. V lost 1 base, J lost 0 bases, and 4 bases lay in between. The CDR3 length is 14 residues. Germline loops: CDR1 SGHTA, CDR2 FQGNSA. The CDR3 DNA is TGTGCCAGCAGCTTAGAGAGCTCTGGAAACACCATATATTTT. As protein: CASSLESSGNTIYF.

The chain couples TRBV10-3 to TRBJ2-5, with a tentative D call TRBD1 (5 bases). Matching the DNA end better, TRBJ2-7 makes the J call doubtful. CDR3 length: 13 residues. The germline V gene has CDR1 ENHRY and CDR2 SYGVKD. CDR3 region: CAISDDSAYEQYF. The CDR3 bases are TGTGCCATCAGTGACGACAGTGCCTACGAGCAGTACTTC.

The CDR3 DNA sequence: TGTGCCAGTAGTATCGGCAGGGGCGCATCAACTTCCTACGAGCAGTACTTC. Its translation: CASSIGRGASTSYEQYF. J is TRBJ2-7 and V is TRBV19, with TRBD1 as a possible D gene (6 bases). The V end was cut by 3 bases, the J end by 1 base, with 19 bases between. CDR1 is LNHDA and CDR2 is SQIVND in the germline V gene (reference sequence). This CDR3 contains 17 residues.